This T cell receptor beta chain was sequenced for a study of T cells in Graves' hyperthyroidism and ophthalmopathy. This clonotype was counted between two and nine times. The CDR3 covers 14 residues. V was trimmed by 4 bases and J by 2 bases, leaving 12 bases between them. Germline lookup yields CDR1 SGHNT and CDR2 YYREEE (reference sequence). Amplification of TCR beta CDR3 regions was performed using RNA transcripts as template. TCR CDR3 underwent first-round RT-PCR with the HTBI primer set. TCRdb re-called the multiplex PCR reads through MiXCR, storing one row per CDR3 protein. The sample holds under 700,000 distinct CDR3 sequences, 15% to 20% seen once.

Sequencing was performed on blood. The genes are TRBV5-4 and TRBJ2-5; D unclear. This receptor was identified in a woman aged 18-35 years with Graves' hyperthyroidism. The CDR3 sequence: CASSPGQPQETQYF. DNA of the CDR3: TGTGCCAGCAGCCCCGGGCAGCCACAAGAGACCCAGTACTTC.